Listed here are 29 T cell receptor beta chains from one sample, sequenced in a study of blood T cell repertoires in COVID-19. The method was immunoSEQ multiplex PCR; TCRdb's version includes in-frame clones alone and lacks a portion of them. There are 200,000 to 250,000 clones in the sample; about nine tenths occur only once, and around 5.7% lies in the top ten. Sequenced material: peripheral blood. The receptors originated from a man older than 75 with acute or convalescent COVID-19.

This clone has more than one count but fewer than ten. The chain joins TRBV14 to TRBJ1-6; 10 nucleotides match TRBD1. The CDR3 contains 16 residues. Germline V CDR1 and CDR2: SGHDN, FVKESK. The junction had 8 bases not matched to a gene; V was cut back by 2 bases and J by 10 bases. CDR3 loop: CASSQLGTGAGSPLHF. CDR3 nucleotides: TGTGCCAGCAGCCAACTGGGGACAGGGGCAGGGTCACCCCTCCACTTT.

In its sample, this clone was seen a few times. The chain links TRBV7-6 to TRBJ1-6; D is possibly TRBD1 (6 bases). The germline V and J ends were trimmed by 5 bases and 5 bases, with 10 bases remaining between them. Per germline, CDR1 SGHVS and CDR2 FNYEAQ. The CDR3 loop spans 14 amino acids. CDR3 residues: CASSMGHDNSPLHF. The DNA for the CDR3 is TGTGCCAGCAGCATGGGACACGATAATTCACCCCTCCACTTT.

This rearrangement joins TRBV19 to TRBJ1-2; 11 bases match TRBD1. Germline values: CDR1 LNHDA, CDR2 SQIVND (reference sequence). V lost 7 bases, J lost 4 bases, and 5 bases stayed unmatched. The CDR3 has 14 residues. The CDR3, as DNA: TGTGCCAGTACCAGGGGACAGGGGGTCTATGGCTACACCTTC. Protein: CASTRGQGVYGYTF. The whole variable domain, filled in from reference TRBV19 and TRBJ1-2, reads DGGITQSPKYLFRKEGQNVTLSCEQNLNHDAMYWYRQDPGQGLRLIYYSQIVNDFQKGDIAEGYSVSREKKESFPLTVTSAQKNPTAFYLCASTRGQGVYGYTFGSGTRLTVV.

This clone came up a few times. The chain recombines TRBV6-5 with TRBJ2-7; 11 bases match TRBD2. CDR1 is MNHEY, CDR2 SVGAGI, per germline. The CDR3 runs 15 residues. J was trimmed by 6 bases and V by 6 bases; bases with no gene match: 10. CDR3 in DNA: TGTGCCAGCAGCTCTTTGATAGCGGGAGGGCCCGAGCAGTACTTC. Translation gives CASSSLIAGGPEQYF.

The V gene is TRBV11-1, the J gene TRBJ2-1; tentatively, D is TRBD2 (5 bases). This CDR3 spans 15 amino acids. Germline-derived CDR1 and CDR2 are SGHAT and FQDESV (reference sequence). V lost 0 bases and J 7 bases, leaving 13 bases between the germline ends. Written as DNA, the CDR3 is TGTGCCAGCAGCTTAGCGGGCGGGTTTAGGAATGAGCAGTTCTTC. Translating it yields CASSLAGGFRNEQFF.

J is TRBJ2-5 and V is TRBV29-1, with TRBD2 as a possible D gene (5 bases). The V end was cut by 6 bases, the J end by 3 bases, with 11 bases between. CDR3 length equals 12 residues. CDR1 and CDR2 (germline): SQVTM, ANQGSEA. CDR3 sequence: CSVTGNEETQYF. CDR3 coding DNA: TGCAGCGTAACGGGAAATGAAGAGACCCAGTACTTC.

The DNA of the CDR3 is TGTGCCAGCAGCTTTATTCCTAGCGGGGGGAGCGGGGAGCTGTTTTTT. Residues: CASSFIPSGGSGELFF. The chain carries TRBV7-2 and TRBJ2-2; 11 bases line up with TRBD2. CDR3 length: 16 residues. The junction had 7 bases not matched to a gene; V was cut back by 3 bases and J by 7 bases. Germline V gene lookup returns CDR1 SGHTA and CDR2 FQGNSA.

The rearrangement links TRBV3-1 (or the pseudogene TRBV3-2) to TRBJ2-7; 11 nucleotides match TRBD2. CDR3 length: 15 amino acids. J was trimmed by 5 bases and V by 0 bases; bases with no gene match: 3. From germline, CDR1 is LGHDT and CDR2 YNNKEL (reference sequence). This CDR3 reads CASSQETSGKDEQYF. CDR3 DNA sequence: TGTGCCAGCAGCCAAGAGACTAGCGGGAAAGACGAGCAGTACTTC.

This chain's CDR3 is CASSLETGAFNSPLHF. The CDR3 region has the DNA TGCGCCAGCAGCTTGGAGACAGGGGCTTTTAATTCACCCCTCCACTTT. The gene calls are TRBV5-1 and TRBJ1-6; TRBD1 matches 8 bases. V gave up 0 bases and J gave up 6 bases; unmatched junction bases: 5. This CDR3 region has 16 residues. CDR1 is SGHRS, CDR2 YFSETQ, per germline.

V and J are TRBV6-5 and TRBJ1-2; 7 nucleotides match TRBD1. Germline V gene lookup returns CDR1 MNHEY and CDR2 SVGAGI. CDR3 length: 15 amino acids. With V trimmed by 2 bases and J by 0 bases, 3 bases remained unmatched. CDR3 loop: CASSYTGQPNYGYTF. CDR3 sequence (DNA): TGTGCCAGCAGTTACACGGGACAGCCTAACTATGGCTACACCTTC.

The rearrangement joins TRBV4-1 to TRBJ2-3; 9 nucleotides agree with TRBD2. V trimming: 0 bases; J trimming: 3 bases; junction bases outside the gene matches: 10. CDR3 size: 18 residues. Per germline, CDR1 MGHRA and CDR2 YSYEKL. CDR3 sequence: CASSQEGLGSGRTDTQYF. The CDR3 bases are TGCGCCAGCAGCCAAGAGGGTCTAGGTAGCGGGAGAACAGATACGCAGTATTTT.

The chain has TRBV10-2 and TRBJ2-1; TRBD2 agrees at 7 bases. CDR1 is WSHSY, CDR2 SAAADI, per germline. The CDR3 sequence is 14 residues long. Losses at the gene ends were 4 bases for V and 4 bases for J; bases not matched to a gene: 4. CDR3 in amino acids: CASSGREQYNEQFF. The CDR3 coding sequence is TGCGCCAGCAGTGGGCGGGAGCAATACAATGAGCAGTTCTTC.

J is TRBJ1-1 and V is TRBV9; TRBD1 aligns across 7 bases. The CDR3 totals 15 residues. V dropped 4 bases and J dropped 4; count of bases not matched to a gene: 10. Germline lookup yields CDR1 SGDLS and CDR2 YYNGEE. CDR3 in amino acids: CASSSHHQGGTEAFF. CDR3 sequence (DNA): TGTGCCAGCAGCTCACATCATCAGGGGGGCACTGAAGCTTTCTTT.

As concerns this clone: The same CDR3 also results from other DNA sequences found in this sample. Here the CDR3 DNA reads TGTGCCAGCAGCTCAGCGGGAGACTCAGATACGCAGTATTTT. It codes for CASSSAGDSDTQYF. V usage is TRBV7-3 and J usage is TRBJ2-3; 8 bases match TRBD2. J was trimmed by 4 bases and V by 4 bases; bases with no gene match: 4. The CDR3 has 14 amino acids. Germline V gives CDR1 SGHTA, CDR2 FQGTGA. The full variable domain, rest sourced from reference TRBV7-3 and TRBJ2-3, is GAGVSQTPSNKVTEKGKYVELRCDPISGHTALYWYRQSLGQGPEFLIYFQGTGAADDSGLPNDRFFAVRPEGSVSTLKIQRTERGDSAVYLCASSSAGDSDTQYFGPGTRLTVL.

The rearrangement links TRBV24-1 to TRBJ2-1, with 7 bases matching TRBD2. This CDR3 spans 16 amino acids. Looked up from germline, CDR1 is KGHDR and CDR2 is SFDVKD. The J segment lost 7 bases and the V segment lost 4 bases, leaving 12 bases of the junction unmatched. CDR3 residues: CATSEGWGRALNEQFF. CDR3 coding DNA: TGTGCCACCAGTGAAGGATGGGGGAGGGCCTTGAATGAGCAGTTCTTC.

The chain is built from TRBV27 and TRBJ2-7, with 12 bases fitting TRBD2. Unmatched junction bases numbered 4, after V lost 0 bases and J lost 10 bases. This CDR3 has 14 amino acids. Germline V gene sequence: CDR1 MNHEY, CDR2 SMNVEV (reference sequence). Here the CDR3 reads CASSLSMTSGSQYF. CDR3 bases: TGTGCCAGCAGTTTATCGATGACTAGCGGGAGTCAGTACTTC.

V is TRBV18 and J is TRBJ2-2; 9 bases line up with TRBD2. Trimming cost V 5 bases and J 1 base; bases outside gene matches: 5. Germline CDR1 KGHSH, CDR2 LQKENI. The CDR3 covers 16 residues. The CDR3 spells CASSALAGQNTGELFF. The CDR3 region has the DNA TGTGCCAGCTCAGCACTAGCGGGCCAGAACACCGGGGAGCTGTTTTTT.

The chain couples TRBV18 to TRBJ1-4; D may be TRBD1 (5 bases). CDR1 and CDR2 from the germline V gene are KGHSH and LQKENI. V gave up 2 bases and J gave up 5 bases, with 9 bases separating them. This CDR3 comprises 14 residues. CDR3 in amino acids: CASSPDRINEKLFF. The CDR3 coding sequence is TGTGCCAGCTCACCAGACAGAATAAATGAAAAACTGTTTTTT. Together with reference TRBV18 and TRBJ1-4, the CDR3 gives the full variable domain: NAGVMQNPRHLVRRRGQEARLRCSPMKGHSHVYWYRQLPEEGLKFMVYLQKENIIDESGMPKERFSAEFPKEGPSILRIQQVVRGDSAAYFCASSPDRINEKLFFGSGTQLSVL.

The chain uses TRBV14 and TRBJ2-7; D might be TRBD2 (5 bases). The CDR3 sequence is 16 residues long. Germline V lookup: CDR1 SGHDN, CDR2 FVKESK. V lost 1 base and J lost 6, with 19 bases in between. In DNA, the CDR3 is TGTGCCAGCAGCCAAGCCCATATACTAGTTCGCGGCGAGCAGTACTTC. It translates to CASSQAHILVRGEQYF.

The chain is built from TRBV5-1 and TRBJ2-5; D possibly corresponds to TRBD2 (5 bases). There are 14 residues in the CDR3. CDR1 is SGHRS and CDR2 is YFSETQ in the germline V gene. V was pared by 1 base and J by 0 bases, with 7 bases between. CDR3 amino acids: CASSLPGYQETQYF. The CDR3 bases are TGCGCCAGCAGCTTGCCGGGATACCAAGAGACCCAGTACTTC.

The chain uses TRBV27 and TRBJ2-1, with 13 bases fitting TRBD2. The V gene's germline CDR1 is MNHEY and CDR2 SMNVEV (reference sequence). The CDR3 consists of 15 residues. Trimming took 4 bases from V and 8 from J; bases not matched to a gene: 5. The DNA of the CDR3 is TGTGCCAGCAGTTCCGGGACTAGCGGGACGGATGAGCAGTTCTTC. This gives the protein CASSSGTSGTDEQFF.

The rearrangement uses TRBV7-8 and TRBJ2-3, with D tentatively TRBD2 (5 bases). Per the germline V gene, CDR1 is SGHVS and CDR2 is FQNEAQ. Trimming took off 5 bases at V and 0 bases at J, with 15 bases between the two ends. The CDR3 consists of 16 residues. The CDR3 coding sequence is TGTGCCAGCAGCCCAGAGAACGGACTGAGCACAGATACGCAGTATTTT. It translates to CASSPENGLSTDTQYF.

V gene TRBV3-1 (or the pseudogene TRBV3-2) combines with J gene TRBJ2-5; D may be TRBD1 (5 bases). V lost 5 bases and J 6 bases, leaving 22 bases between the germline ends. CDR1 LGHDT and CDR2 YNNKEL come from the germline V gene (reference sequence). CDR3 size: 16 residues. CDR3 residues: CASSALRLRGRQTQYF. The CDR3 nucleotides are TGTGCCAGCAGCGCACTCCGACTTAGGGGTCGGCAGACCCAGTACTTC.

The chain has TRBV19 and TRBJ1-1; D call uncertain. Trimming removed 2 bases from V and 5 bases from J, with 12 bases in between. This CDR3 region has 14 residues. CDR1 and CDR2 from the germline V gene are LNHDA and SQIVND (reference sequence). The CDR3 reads CASSILRGRTEAFF. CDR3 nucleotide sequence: TGTGCCAGTAGTATACTAAGAGGTCGGACTGAAGCTTTCTTT.

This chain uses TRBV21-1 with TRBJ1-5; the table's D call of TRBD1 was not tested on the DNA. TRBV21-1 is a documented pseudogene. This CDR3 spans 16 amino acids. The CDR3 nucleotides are TGTGCCAGCCTTGAGGGGGCTGGGTATAGCAATCAGCCCCAGCATTTT. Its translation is CASLEGAGYSNQPQHF.

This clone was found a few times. The CDR3 region is CASSRSSTAYQPQHF. CDR3 nucleotides: TGTGCCAGTAGCAGAAGTTCGACAGCTTATCAGCCCCAGCATTTT. This chain connects TRBV19 to TRBJ1-5, with D possibly being TRBD1 (5 bases). Trimming pared 6 bases from V and 5 bases from J, leaving 17 bases between. Germline-derived CDR1 and CDR2 are LNHDA and SQIVND (reference sequence). The CDR3 is 15 residues long. The complete variable domain, with remaining parts taken from reference TRBV19 and TRBJ1-5, reads DGGITQSPKYLFRKEGQNVTLSCEQNLNHDAMYWYRQDPGQGLRLIYYSQIVNDFQKGDIAEGYSVSREKKESFPLTVTSAQKNPTAFYLCASSRSSTAYQPQHFGDGTRLSIL.

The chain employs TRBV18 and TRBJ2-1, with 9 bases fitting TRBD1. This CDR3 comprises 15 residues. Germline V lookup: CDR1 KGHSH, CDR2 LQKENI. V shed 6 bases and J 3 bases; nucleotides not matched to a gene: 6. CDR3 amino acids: CASSYRDRVYNEQFF. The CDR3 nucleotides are TGTGCCAGCTCGTACCGGGACAGGGTCTACAATGAGCAGTTCTTC. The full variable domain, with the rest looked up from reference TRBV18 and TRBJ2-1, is NAGVMQNPRHLVRRRGQEARLRCSPMKGHSHVYWYRQLPEEGLKFMVYLQKENIIDESGMPKERFSAEFPKEGPSILRIQQVVRGDSAAYFCASSYRDRVYNEQFFGPGTRLTVL.

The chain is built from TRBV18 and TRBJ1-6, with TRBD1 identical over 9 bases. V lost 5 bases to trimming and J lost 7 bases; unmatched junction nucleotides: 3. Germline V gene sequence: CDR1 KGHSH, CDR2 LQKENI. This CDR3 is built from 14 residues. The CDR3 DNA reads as TGTGCCAGCTCAACGGGACAGGGAAATTCACCCCTCCACTTT. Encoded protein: CASSTGQGNSPLHF.

The CDR3 DNA is TGTGCCAGCAGTTGGGAACCGACTAACACAGATACGCAGTATTTT. Amino acids: CASSWEPTNTDTQYF. The chain has TRBV28 and TRBJ2-3; a possible D gene is TRBD2 (5 bases). The V and J ends lost 4 bases and 2 bases respectively, with 13 bases between them. CDR3 length: 15 residues. Germline V gene data show CDR1 as MDHEN and CDR2 as SYDVKM. The full variable domain, with the rest looked up from reference TRBV28 and TRBJ2-3, is DVKVTQSSRYLVKRTGEKVFLECVQDMDHENMFWYRQDPGLGLRLIYFSYDVKMKEKGDIPEGYSVSREKKERFSLILESASTNQTSMYLCASSWEPTNTDTQYFGPGTRLTVL.